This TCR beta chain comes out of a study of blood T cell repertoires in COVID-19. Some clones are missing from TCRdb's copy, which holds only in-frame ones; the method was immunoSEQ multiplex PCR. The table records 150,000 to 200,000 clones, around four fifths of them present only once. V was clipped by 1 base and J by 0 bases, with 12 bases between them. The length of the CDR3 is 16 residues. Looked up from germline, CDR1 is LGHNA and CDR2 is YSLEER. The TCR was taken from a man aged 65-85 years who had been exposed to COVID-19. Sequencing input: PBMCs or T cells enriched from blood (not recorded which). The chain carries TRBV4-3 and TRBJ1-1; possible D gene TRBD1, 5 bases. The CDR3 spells CASSQGTGGVNTEAFF. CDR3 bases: TGCGCCAGCAGCCAAGGTACAGGCGGGGTGAACACTGAAGCTTTCTTT.